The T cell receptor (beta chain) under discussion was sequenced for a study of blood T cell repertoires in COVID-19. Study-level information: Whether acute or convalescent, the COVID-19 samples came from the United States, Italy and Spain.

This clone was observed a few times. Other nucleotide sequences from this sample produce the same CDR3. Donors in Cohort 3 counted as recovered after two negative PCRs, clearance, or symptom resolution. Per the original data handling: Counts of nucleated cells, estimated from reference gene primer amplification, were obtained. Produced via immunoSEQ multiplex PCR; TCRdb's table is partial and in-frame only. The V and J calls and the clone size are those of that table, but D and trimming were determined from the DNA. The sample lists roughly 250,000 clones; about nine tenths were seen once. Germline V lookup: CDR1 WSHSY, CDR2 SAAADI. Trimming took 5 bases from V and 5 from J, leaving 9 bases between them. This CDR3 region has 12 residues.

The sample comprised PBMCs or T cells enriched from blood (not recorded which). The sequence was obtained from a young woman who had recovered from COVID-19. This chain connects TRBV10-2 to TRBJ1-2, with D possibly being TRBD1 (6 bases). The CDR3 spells CASSKDSYGYTF. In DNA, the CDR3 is TGCGCCAGCAGTAAGGACAGTTATGGCTACACCTTC.